This is a list of T cell receptor beta chains from one sample in a study of Ad26.COV2.S vaccination and SARS-CoV-2 variants. Assay: immunoSEQ multiplex PCR; the TCRdb copy retains only in-frame clones and omits some. The sample lists about 390,000 clones, more than 85% occurring once. The sample in question was peripheral blood, obtained in a trial of Ad26.COV2.S vaccine versus placebo. These receptors all come from a person between 18 and 59 years old who received the Ad26.COV2.S COVID-19 vaccine or a placebo. CDR3s include the opening cysteine and the closing phenylalanine or tryptophan. The D gene is left open where the match is weak. Expanded clones are given a class, and other clones once, few, many or no size at all.

TRBV7-8	.	TRBJ2-3	.	CASSRGGSPVAQYF	TGTGCCAGCAGCCGAGGGGGGTCTCCAGTGGCGCAGTATTTT
TRBV10-3	.	TRBJ2-5	.	CAISDDRQETQYF	TGTGCCATCAGTGATGACAGGCAAGAGACCCAGTACTTC
TRBV6-2/TRBV6-3	once	TRBJ2-1	TRBD2	CASTPAGGYYNEQFF	TGTGCCAGCACCCCGGCGGGAGGGTACTACAATGAGCAGTTCTTC
TRBV27	.	TRBJ1-1	.	CASGLLGNTEAFF	TGTGCCAGCGGACTTTTGGGAAACACTGAAGCTTTCTTT
TRBV3-1/TRBV3-2	.	TRBJ1-2	TRBD1	CASSQFRDSPYGYTF	TGTGCCAGCAGCCAATTCCGGGACAGCCCTTATGGCTACACCTTC
TRBV10-3	.	TRBJ2-1	.	CAISESLSSNEQFF	TGTGCCATCAGTGAGTCGTTATCTTCAAATGAGCAGTTCTTC
TRBV6-1	.	TRBJ1-2	.	CASSEARGPTNYGYTF	TGTGCCAGCAGTGAAGCGCGAGGGCCCACTAACTATGGCTACACCTTC
TRBV19	.	TRBJ1-2	.	CASSIHSGIPSGGYTF	TGTGCCAGTAGTATCCACTCCGGGATCCCTAGTGGTGGCTACACCTTC
TRBV2	.	TRBJ2-6	TRBD1	CASSQGAGANVLTF	TGTGCCAGCAGCCAGGGGGCTGGGGCCAACGTCCTGACTTTC
TRBV13	.	TRBJ2-1	TRBD2	CASSTGTIRVDEQFF	TGTGCCAGCAGCACCGGGACTATCAGGGTCGATGAGCAGTTCTTC
TRBV19	.	TRBJ1-1	.	CASSMRGAENTEAFF	TGTGCCAGTAGTATGCGGGGGGCGGAGAACACTGAAGCTTTCTTT
TRBV3-1/TRBV3-2	.	TRBJ1-1	.	CASSQLTAEAFF	TGTGCCAGCAGCCAATTGACGGCTGAAGCTTTCTTT
TRBV5-4	.	TRBJ2-7	.	CASSSARSPGTFYEQYF	TGTGCCAGCAGCTCCGCAAGATCGCCCGGGACTTTCTACGAGCAGTACTTC
TRBV4-3	once	TRBJ2-7	TRBD1	CASSQGGPGTGVYEQYF	TGCGCCAGCAGCCAGGGGGGTCCCGGGACAGGGGTCTACGAGCAGTACTTC
TRBV3-1/TRBV3-2	.	TRBJ2-7	TRBD1	CASSRKTGVPYEQYF	TGTGCCAGCAGCCGCAAAACAGGGGTCCCCTACGAGCAGTACTTC
TRBV29-1	once	TRBJ2-2	TRBD2	CSALAGSTGELFF	TGCAGCGCCCTAGCGGGTAGCACCGGGGAGCTGTTTTTT
TRBV5-4	.	TRBJ1-1	.	CASSLGDTGGGNTEAFF	TGTGCCAGCAGCTTGGGGGACACCGGAGGCGGGAACACTGAAGCTTTCTTT
TRBV19	.	TRBJ2-5	TRBD1	CASRDQGAQETQYF	TGTGCCAGTAGAGATCAGGGGGCACAAGAGACCCAGTACTTC
TRBV11-2	.	TRBJ1-2	TRBD1	CASSLDLSGGTRGYTF	TGTGCCAGCAGCTTAGATTTGTCAGGGGGGACGCGAGGCTACACCTTC
TRBV24-1	.	TRBJ2-1	.	CATSDFSAQGGRDEQFF	TGTGCCACCAGTGATTTCAGTGCGCAGGGTGGCAGGGATGAGCAGTTCTTC
TRBV6-4	.	TRBJ2-3	.	CASSEGYSTDTQYF	TGTGCCAGCAGTGAGGGCTACAGCACAGATACGCAGTATTTT
TRBV11-2	.	TRBJ1-2	TRBD1	CASSDRGQGGYTF	TGTGCCAGCAGCGACAGGGGGCAAGGAGGCTACACCTTC